The clone carrying this T cell receptor (beta chain) was observed many times. Its antigen remains unidentified. The record originates from a study of CD8 T cells in ankylosing spondylitis. Germline loops: CDR1 SGHNT, CDR2 YYREEE (reference sequence). V dropped 4 bases and J dropped 6; count of bases not matched to a gene: 14. The CDR3 length is 16 residues. Using its own MiXCR run on the 5' RACE reads, TCRdb lists one record per CDR3 protein. The sample lists some 220,000 distinct CDR3 sequences, approximately 7.4% occurring once. General observations from the study: Researchers reportedly found disease-linked clones significantly enriched in matched ankylosing spondylitis synovial fluid. Disease-linked clones were CD8+ and relatively rare in peripheral blood. In the blood and synovial fluid of reactive arthritis, some motif variants had been previously reported. A TCR beta motif made of fewer than 10 highly homologous variants seemed typical of ankylosing spondylitis blood.

Material: blood, either unsorted or a sorted T cell fraction (not recorded which). This sequence originates from a male donor with ankylosing spondylitis. The chain combines TRBV5-4 with TRBJ2-7, with TRBD2 matching over 9 bases. This CDR3 reads CASSPDVAGGPREQYF. The DNA for the CDR3 is TGTGCCAGCAGCCCGGATGTGGCGGGAGGGCCGCGCGAGCAGTACTTC.